The clone carrying this T cell receptor (beta chain) has a handful of counts. The data originate from a study of blood T cells in healthy people across ages. The J segment lost 0 bases and the V segment lost 3 bases, leaving 6 bases of the junction unmatched. Germline V gene lookup returns CDR1 LGHDT and CDR2 YNNKEL (reference sequence). The CDR3 loop spans 16 amino acids. Primers used in a second PCR of roughly 7 to 12 cycles were a sample-barcoded 5' primer and a J-beta primer mix. One entry per CDR3 protein, called by TCRdb with MiXCR from the 5' RACE reads. The repertoire holds hundreds of thousands of distinct CDR3 sequences, with under 40% as singletons.

This receptor was identified in a man in his late teens or twenties in good health. V usage is TRBV3-1 and J usage is TRBJ1-2; 8 positions match TRBD1. Specimen: blood. CDR3 residues: CASSQAGQGPNYGYTF. The DNA for the CDR3 is TGTGCCAGCAGCCAGGCCGGACAGGGCCCTAACTATGGCTACACCTTC.